Described below is a single T cell receptor (beta chain) sequence and its context. The data were taken from a study of T cell changes during pregnancy in multiple sclerosis. Some clones are missing from TCRdb's copy, which holds only in-frame ones; the method was immunoSEQ multiplex PCR. The table lists fewer than 55,000 clones, nearly 95% of them singletons, with roughly 0.47% in the top ten. Trimming cost V 5 bases and J 3 bases; bases outside gene matches: 1. The germline gives CDR1 MNHEY, CDR2 SVGAGI. This CDR3 has 12 residues. The rearrangement joins TRBV6-5 to TRBJ2-7; 7 nucleotides agree with TRBD1. Sequenced here: CD4+ T cells from peripheral blood mononuclear cells, sampled in the third trimester of pregnancy. The clonotype comes from a female donor with multiple sclerosis, enrolled in a pregnancy study. In DNA, the CDR3 is TGTGCCAGCAGTAGACAGGGCTACGAGCAGTACTTC. Protein: CASSRQGYEQYF.